This T cell receptor (beta chain) was recorded in a study of T cell changes during pregnancy in multiple sclerosis. This CDR3 spans 12 amino acids. Germline CDR1 and CDR2: GTSNPN and SVGIG (reference sequence). Deletions cut 4 bases from V and 2 bases from J, with 9 bases between. Here immunoSEQ multiplex PCR was the method, and the copy in TCRdb shows in-frame clones only, minus some. Found here are 68,000 or so clones, 92% of them singletons; the top ten hold over 1.3%. This rearrangement joins TRBV30 to TRBJ2-7, with D perhaps matching TRBD1 (5 bases). Sequenced material: peripheral blood, taken in the second trimester of pregnancy. This TCR was sampled from a female donor in good health, enrolled as a control in a pregnancy study. CDR3 DNA sequence: TGTGCCTGGAAAACAGGAGCCTACGAGCAGTACTTC. This encodes CAWKTGAYEQYF.